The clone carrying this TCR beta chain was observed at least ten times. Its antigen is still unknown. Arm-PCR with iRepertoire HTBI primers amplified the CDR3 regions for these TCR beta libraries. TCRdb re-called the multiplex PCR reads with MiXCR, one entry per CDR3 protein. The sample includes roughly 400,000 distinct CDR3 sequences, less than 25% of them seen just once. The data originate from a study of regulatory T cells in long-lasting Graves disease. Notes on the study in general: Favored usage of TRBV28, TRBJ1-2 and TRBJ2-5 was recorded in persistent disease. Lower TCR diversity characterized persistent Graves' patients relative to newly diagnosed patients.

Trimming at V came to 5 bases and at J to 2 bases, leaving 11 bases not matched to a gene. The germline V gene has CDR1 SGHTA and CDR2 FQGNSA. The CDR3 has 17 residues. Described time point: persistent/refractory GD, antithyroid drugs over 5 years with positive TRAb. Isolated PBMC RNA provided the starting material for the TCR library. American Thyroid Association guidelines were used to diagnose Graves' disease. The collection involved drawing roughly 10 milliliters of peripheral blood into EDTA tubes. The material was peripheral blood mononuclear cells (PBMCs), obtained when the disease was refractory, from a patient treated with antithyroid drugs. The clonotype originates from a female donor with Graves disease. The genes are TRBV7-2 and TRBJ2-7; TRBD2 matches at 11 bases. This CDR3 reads CASSQASGRPSTYEQYF. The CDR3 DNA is TGTGCCAGCAGCCAGGCTAGCGGGAGGCCCTCCACCTACGAGCAGTACTTC.